This is a list of T cell receptor beta chains from one sample in a study of control samples from healthy donors and cancer patients. Produced via immunoSEQ multiplex PCR; TCRdb's table is partial and in-frame only. The table lists more than 110,000 clones, around nine tenths of them singletons, with approximately 8.6% in the top ten. The sequenced sample consisted of blood. All receptors derive from a woman aged 25-40 years in good health. The CDR3 runs from the conserved cysteine through the conserved F or W. The order of the fields is CDR3 protein, CDR3 DNA, J gene, clone size, CDR3 length, D gene, V gene. The D gene is left open where the match is weak. Expanded clones are given a class, and other clones once, few, many or no size at all.

cdr3_aa: CASSQQGTEAFF
cdr3_nt: TGTGCCAGCTCGCAACAGGGAACTGAAGCTTTCTTT
j_call: TRBJ1-1
clone_size: -
cdr3_length: 12
d_call: -
v_call: TRBV18

cdr3_aa: CASSERGQGNSPLHF
cdr3_nt: TGTGCCAGCAGTGAGAGGGGGCAGGGCAATTCACCCCTCCACTTT
j_call: TRBJ1-6
clone_size: -
cdr3_length: 15
d_call: TRBD1
v_call: TRBV2

cdr3_aa: CASSQGRFPYEQYF
cdr3_nt: TGTGCCAGCAGCCAAGGGCGGTTCCCCTACGAGCAGTACTTC
j_call: TRBJ2-7
clone_size: few
cdr3_length: 14
d_call: -
v_call: TRBV3-1/TRBV3-2

cdr3_aa: CASSDGGDTDTQYF
cdr3_nt: TGTGCCAGCAGTGACGGCGGGGACACAGATACGCAGTATTTT
j_call: TRBJ2-3
clone_size: -
cdr3_length: 14
d_call: -
v_call: TRBV6-4

cdr3_aa: CASSLSGLRRNIQYF
cdr3_nt: TGTGCCAGCAGTTTGTCGGGACTCCGCAGAAACATTCAGTACTTC
j_call: TRBJ2-4
clone_size: -
cdr3_length: 15
d_call: -
v_call: TRBV28

cdr3_aa: CAWDTNNSPLHF
cdr3_nt: TGTGCCTGGGACACGAATAATTCACCCCTCCACTTT
j_call: TRBJ1-6
clone_size: few
cdr3_length: 12
d_call: -
v_call: TRBV30

cdr3_aa: CASSSEGGYYTEAFF
cdr3_nt: TGTGCCAGCAGCTCGGAAGGGGGCTATTACACTGAAGCTTTCTTT
j_call: TRBJ1-1
clone_size: -
cdr3_length: 15
d_call: TRBD1
v_call: TRBV5-4

cdr3_aa: CATSRDRNYEQYF
cdr3_nt: TGTGCCACCAGCAGAGATCGGAATTACGAGCAGTACTTC
j_call: TRBJ2-7
clone_size: -
cdr3_length: 13
d_call: -
v_call: TRBV15

cdr3_aa: CASSLDGGQETQYF
cdr3_nt: TGCGCCAGCAGCTTGGACGGGGGGCAGGAGACCCAGTACTTC
j_call: TRBJ2-5
clone_size: -
cdr3_length: 14
d_call: -
v_call: TRBV5-1

cdr3_aa: CASSVGPQETQYF
cdr3_nt: TGTGCCAGCAGCGTAGGGCCTCAAGAGACCCAGTACTTC
j_call: TRBJ2-5
clone_size: -
cdr3_length: 13
d_call: -
v_call: TRBV9

cdr3_aa: CASSLGAYTQYF
cdr3_nt: TGTGCCAGCAGCCTGGGGGCATATACGCAGTATTTT
j_call: TRBJ2-3
clone_size: -
cdr3_length: 12
d_call: -
v_call: TRBV12-3/TRBV12-4

cdr3_aa: CASSPPINTEAFF
cdr3_nt: TGTGCCAGCTCACCCCCCATAAACACTGAAGCTTTCTTT
j_call: TRBJ1-1
clone_size: -
cdr3_length: 13
d_call: -
v_call: TRBV18

cdr3_aa: CASSVSSTSGTDTQYF
cdr3_nt: TGTGCCAGCAGCGTTTCCTCGACTAGCGGCACAGATACGCAGTATTTT
j_call: TRBJ2-3
clone_size: -
cdr3_length: 16
d_call: TRBD2
v_call: TRBV9

cdr3_aa: CASTSSSGANTGELFF
cdr3_nt: TGTGCCAGCACCTCCTCAAGCGGGGCCAACACCGGGGAGCTGTTTTTT
j_call: TRBJ2-2
clone_size: -
cdr3_length: 16
d_call: TRBD2
v_call: TRBV11-2

cdr3_aa: CASTPGRLMGELFF
cdr3_nt: TGTGCCAGCACCCCCGGGAGGCTAATGGGGGAGCTGTTTTTT
j_call: TRBJ2-2
clone_size: -
cdr3_length: 14
d_call: TRBD2
v_call: TRBV2

cdr3_aa: CASSSNPGGEEKLFF
cdr3_nt: TGTGCCAGCAGCTCAAACCCCGGGGGGGAGGAAAAACTGTTTTTT
j_call: TRBJ1-4
clone_size: -
cdr3_length: 15
d_call: -
v_call: TRBV7-9

cdr3_aa: CASSQDSSGQPQHF
cdr3_nt: TGTGCCAGCAGCCAAGACAGTTCAGGTCAGCCCCAGCATTTT
j_call: TRBJ1-5
clone_size: -
cdr3_length: 14
d_call: -
v_call: TRBV3-1/TRBV3-2

cdr3_aa: CASSLVTGELFF
cdr3_nt: TGTGCCAGCAGCTTAGTCACCGGGGAGCTGTTTTTT
j_call: TRBJ2-2
clone_size: -
cdr3_length: 12
d_call: -
v_call: TRBV7-9

cdr3_aa: CASSQGSTSAFTDTQYF
cdr3_nt: TGCGCCAGCAGCCAAGGGAGTACTAGCGCCTTCACAGATACGCAGTATTTT
j_call: TRBJ2-3
clone_size: -
cdr3_length: 17
d_call: TRBD2
v_call: TRBV4-1

cdr3_aa: CASSGQNTGELFF
cdr3_nt: TGTGCCAGTTCTGGACAAAACACCGGGGAGCTGTTTTTT
j_call: TRBJ2-2
clone_size: -
cdr3_length: 13
d_call: -
v_call: TRBV19

cdr3_aa: CASSPPSGRAKETQYF
cdr3_nt: TGTGCCAGCTCACCCCCTAGCGGGAGGGCCAAAGAGACCCAGTACTTC
j_call: TRBJ2-5
clone_size: -
cdr3_length: 16
d_call: TRBD2
v_call: TRBV18

cdr3_aa: CASSLGTADQPQHF
cdr3_nt: TGCGCCAGCAGCTTGGGCACGGCCGATCAGCCCCAGCATTTT
j_call: TRBJ1-5
clone_size: -
cdr3_length: 14
d_call: -
v_call: TRBV5-1

cdr3_aa: CASSMSPGRNSPLHF
cdr3_nt: TGTGCCAGTAGTATGAGTCCAGGGCGGAATTCACCCCTCCACTTT
j_call: TRBJ1-6
clone_size: -
cdr3_length: 15
d_call: -
v_call: TRBV19

cdr3_aa: CAISGGLAGVSNTGELFF
cdr3_nt: TGTGCCATCAGTGGGGGACTAGCGGGAGTCTCGAACACCGGGGAGCTGTTTTTT
j_call: TRBJ2-2
clone_size: -
cdr3_length: 18
d_call: TRBD2
v_call: TRBV10-3

cdr3_aa: CASNLTPGAGQPQHF
cdr3_nt: TGTGCCAGCAACTTAACCCCAGGGGCAGGTCAGCCCCAGCATTTT
j_call: TRBJ1-5
clone_size: -
cdr3_length: 15
d_call: -
v_call: TRBV6-5

cdr3_aa: CASSQSGGAGNQPQHF
cdr3_nt: TGTGCCAGCAGTCAATCAGGGGGCGCAGGCAATCAGCCCCAGCATTTT
j_call: TRBJ1-5
clone_size: -
cdr3_length: 16
d_call: TRBD1
v_call: TRBV2

cdr3_aa: CASSTLGGEQFF
cdr3_nt: TGCGCCAGCAGCACTCTAGGGGGTGAGCAGTTCTTC
j_call: TRBJ2-1
clone_size: -
cdr3_length: 12
d_call: -
v_call: TRBV5-1

cdr3_aa: CASSGLAGEEYEQYF
cdr3_nt: TGTGCCAGCAGCGGGCTAGCGGGAGAGGAGTACGAGCAGTACTTC
j_call: TRBJ2-7
clone_size: -
cdr3_length: 15
d_call: TRBD2
v_call: TRBV5-4

cdr3_aa: CASSLEFRTTGDSPLHF
cdr3_nt: TGCGCCAGCAGTCTGGAGTTCCGCACGACCGGGGATTCACCCCTCCACTTT
j_call: TRBJ1-6
clone_size: -
cdr3_length: 17
d_call: -
v_call: TRBV5-1